Following are 17 T cell receptor beta chains from one sample sequenced in a study of control samples from healthy donors and cancer patients. Profiling relied on immunoSEQ multiplex PCR, and the TCRdb table lists in-frame clones only, not all of them. The table has under 200,000 clones, approximately 94% seen once. Specimen: PBMCs. The receptors shown here come from a man between 60 and 75 years old with colorectal cancer.

This chain joins TRBV12-2 and TRBJ1-6. TRBV12-2 is labeled a pseudogene. This CDR3 is 14 amino acids long. CDR3 sequence: CASRGWVKNSPLHF. The CDR3, as DNA: TGTGCAAGTCGTGGTTGGGTCAAGAATTCACCCCTCCACTTT.

The V and J genes are TRBV20-1 and TRBJ1-2, with 9 bases matching TRBD1. Germline values: CDR1 DFQATT, CDR2 SNEGSKA (reference sequence). This CDR3 has 15 residues. J lost 3 bases, V lost 3 bases, and 8 bases had no gene match. CDR3 sequence reads: CSASISTGGYYGYTF. The CDR3 coding sequence is TGCAGTGCTAGTATTTCGACAGGGGGTTACTATGGCTACACCTTC.

J is TRBJ1-5 and V is TRBV3-1 (or the pseudogene TRBV3-2); 7 bases align to TRBD1. The CDR3 spans 15 residues. From germline, CDR1 is LGHDT and CDR2 YNNKEL (reference sequence). J lost 0 bases, V lost 4 bases, and 3 bases had no gene match. CDR3 residues: CASSLRDSSNQPQHF. CDR3 DNA sequence: TGTGCCAGCAGCCTTCGGGACAGTAGCAATCAGCCCCAGCATTTT.

V usage is TRBV7-2 and J usage is TRBJ1-2, with 7 bases lining up with TRBD1. With V trimmed by 1 base and J by 10 bases, 6 bases remained unmatched. The CDR3 sequence is 13 residues long. The germline CDR1 and CDR2 sequences are SGHTA and FQGNSA. For the CDR3, the DNA is TGTGCCAGCAGCTTAGTTATCGACAGGGACTACACCTTC. Amino acid sequence: CASSLVIDRDYTF.

The chain links TRBV2 to TRBJ1-6; TRBD1 aligns across 8 bases. The CDR3 is made up of 14 amino acids. Germline V gene lookup returns CDR1 SNHLY and CDR2 FYNNEI. With V trimmed by 6 bases and J by 6 bases, 4 bases remained unmatched. Here the CDR3 reads CASSRTGINSPLHF. The CDR3 nucleotides read TGTGCCAGCAGCAGGACAGGGATTAATTCACCCCTCCACTTT. The variable domain in full, completed from reference TRBV2 and TRBJ1-6, reads EPEVTQTPSHQVTQMGQEVILRCVPISNHLYFYWYRQILGQKVEFLVSFYNNEISEKSEIFDDQFSVERPDGSNFTLKIRSTKLEDSAMYFCASSRTGINSPLHFGNGTRLTVT.

V is TRBV7-9 and J is TRBJ2-7, with a tentative D call TRBD1 (6 bases). In germline, CDR1 is SEHNR, CDR2 FQNEAQ (reference sequence). The V end was cut by 5 bases, the J end by 3 bases, with 11 bases between. This CDR3 is 13 amino acids long. The chain's CDR3 is CASSVTGNYEQYF. The CDR3 DNA is TGTGCCAGCAGCGTCACAGGGAACTACGAGCAGTACTTC.

The J gene is TRBJ2-7, the V gene TRBV21-1; the tabulated D call, TRBD1, remains unverified against the DNA. TRBV21-1 is a pseudogene segment. This CDR3 is 14 amino acids long. The CDR3 loop is CASSKETATYEQYF. The CDR3 DNA is TGTGCCAGCAGCAAGGAGACAGCTACCTACGAGCAGTACTTC.

The rearrangement links TRBV5-1 to TRBJ2-1; TRBD2 might be the D (6 bases). The germline V and J ends were trimmed by 0 bases and 4 bases, with 11 bases remaining between them. Germline V gives CDR1 SGHRS, CDR2 YFSETQ. The CDR3 totals 15 residues. The CDR3 sequence is CASSLEVAEYNEQFF. CDR3 nucleotide sequence: TGCGCCAGCAGCTTGGAGGTAGCGGAGTACAATGAGCAGTTCTTC.

The chain combines TRBV5-1 with TRBJ1-5; D is perhaps TRBD1 (5 bases). Trimming pared 0 bases from V and 7 bases from J, leaving 11 bases between. CDR3 length: 14 residues. Germline loops: CDR1 SGHRS, CDR2 YFSETQ. The CDR3 region is CASSLGQEGQPQHF. In DNA form, the CDR3 reads TGCGCCAGCAGCTTGGGACAAGAGGGGCAGCCCCAGCATTTT.

V and J are TRBV11-2 and TRBJ1-6; D may be TRBD1 (6 bases). V was pared by 5 bases and J by 7 bases, with 12 bases between. The CDR3 has 14 amino acids. The V gene's germline CDR1 is SGHAT and CDR2 FQNNGV. In DNA form, the CDR3 reads TGTGCCAGCAGCCATGTGGGGGCGAATTCACCCCTCCACTTT. Protein sequence: CASSHVGANSPLHF.

This chain uses TRBV11-2 with TRBJ2-1, with 9 positions matching TRBD2. CDR1 is SGHAT, CDR2 FQNNGV, per germline. The CDR3 covers 16 residues. Trimming took 5 bases from V and 4 from J; bases not matched to a gene: 9. CDR3 loop: CASSQGVRGGYNEQFF. Here the CDR3 DNA reads TGTGCCAGCAGCCAGGGGGTGCGGGGGGGGTACAATGAGCAGTTCTTC.

The J gene is TRBJ2-6, the V gene TRBV5-4; tentative D call: TRBD1 (6 bases). Trimming took off 2 bases at V and 0 bases at J, with 6 bases between the two ends. The CDR3 is 15 residues long. Germline lookup yields CDR1 SGHNT and CDR2 YYREEE (reference sequence). CDR3 bases: TGTGCCAGCAGCTTAGGGGGCTCTGGGGCCAACGTCCTGACTTTC. Amino acids: CASSLGGSGANVLTF.

The genes are TRBV11-2 and TRBJ2-7; D perhaps matches TRBD2 (5 bases). The CDR3 loop spans 15 amino acids. Trimming removed 5 bases from V and 1 base from J, with 15 bases in between. Germline values: CDR1 SGHAT, CDR2 FQNNGV. In nucleotides, the CDR3 is TGTGCCAGCAGCCCCCCGGGCCGGGATTCCTACGAGCAGTACTTC. It translates to CASSPPGRDSYEQYF.

The chain recombines TRBV5-1 with TRBJ2-2; D might be TRBD2 (6 bases). Trimming shortened V by 4 bases and J by 4 bases, and 20 bases separated the two germline ends. The CDR3 consists of 17 residues. The germline V gene encodes CDR1 SGHRS and CDR2 YFSETQ. DNA of the CDR3: TGCGCCAGCAGCCGTCGAACGGGGGAAAGGGGCACCGGGGAGCTGTTTTTT. Its translation is CASSRRTGERGTGELFF.

This chain joins TRBV10-3 and TRBJ1-4, with 7 positions matching TRBD1. V lost 6 bases to trimming and J lost 2 bases; unmatched junction nucleotides: 6. CDR3 length equals 15 residues. The germline gives CDR1 ENHRY, CDR2 SYGVKD. The CDR3 DNA sequence: TGTGCCATCAGCGCGGGCAGGGGGACTAATGAAAAACTGTTTTTT. Protein sequence: CAISAGRGTNEKLFF.

V gene TRBV10-2 combines with J gene TRBJ1-3; the D is unclear. Germline V lookup: CDR1 WSHSY, CDR2 SAAADI. The CDR3 consists of 14 residues. V gave up 4 bases and J gave up 6 bases, with 13 bases separating them. CDR3 in DNA: TGCGCCAGCAGTGTGACACCGAGGGAAAACACCATATATTTT. Translating gives CASSVTPRENTIYF.

This rearrangement joins TRBV5-1 to TRBJ2-5; D unclear. The germline V and J ends were trimmed by 3 bases and 0 bases, with 12 bases remaining between them. Germline assignment: CDR1 SGHRS and CDR2 YFSETQ. The CDR3 length is 15 residues. CDR3 in DNA: TGCGCCAGCAGCTCTGGCCCAGGTTACCAAGAGACCCAGTACTTC. As protein: CASSSGPGYQETQYF.